One sample yielded the 11 T cell receptor beta chains listed below, sequenced in a study of PD-1 blockade in classical Hodgkin lymphoma. The patients all showed relapse after autologous stem cell transplantation, while their brentuximab vedotin exposure varied. Assay used: immunoSEQ multiplex PCR; TCRdb lists only in-frame clones, some missing. Of some 62,000 clones listed, around 89% are singletons. The specimen comprised peripheral blood mononuclear cells (PBMCs), sampled at baseline. These receptors all come from a human donor with classical Hodgkin lymphoma.

This clone has only a few counts. The J gene is TRBJ1-1, the V gene TRBV6-6; 10 bases line up with TRBD1. The V and J ends lost 4 bases and 1 base, in that order; junction bases with no gene match: 0. CDR1 and CDR2 from the germline V gene are MNHNY and SVGAGI (reference sequence). CDR3 length equals 14 residues. The CDR3 DNA follows: TGTGCCAGCAGTTGGACAGGGGGGAACACTGAAGCTTTCTTT. Translating it yields CASSWTGGNTEAFF.

CDR3 DNA: TGTGCCAGTAGTAGGGACAGGGATGCTAATGAAAAACTGTTTTTT. Translating gives CASSRDRDANEKLFF. This chain links TRBV19 with TRBJ1-4, with TRBD1 identical over 9 bases. Unmatched junction bases numbered 3, after V lost 4 bases and J lost 3 bases. CDR1 LNHDA and CDR2 SQIVND come from the germline V gene (reference sequence). This CDR3 is 15 amino acids long. The full variable domain, completed using reference TRBV19 and TRBJ1-4, is DGGITQSPKYLFRKEGQNVTLSCEQNLNHDAMYWYRQDPGQGLRLIYYSQIVNDFQKGDIAEGYSVSREKKESFPLTVTSAQKNPTAFYLCASSRDRDANEKLFFGSGTQLSVL.

This rearrangement joins TRBV4-3 to TRBJ1-5; tentative D call: TRBD1 (5 bases). Germline assignment: CDR1 LGHNA and CDR2 YSLEER. CDR3 size: 13 residues. With 1 base removed from V and 10 bases from J, the gap between germline ends came to 11 bases. The CDR3 DNA is TGCGCCAGCAGCCAAGTTTCCGGGGGTCCCCAGCATTTT. Protein: CASSQVSGGPQHF.

CDR3 sequence: CAISESRAASGGNTDTQYF. The CDR3 DNA sequence: TGTGCCATCAGTGAGTCTAGAGCTGCTAGCGGGGGGAACACAGATACGCAGTATTTT. The chain couples TRBV10-3 to TRBJ2-3; 11 bases are shared with TRBD2. With V trimmed by 0 bases and J by 2 bases, 10 bases remained unmatched. CDR1 is ENHRY, CDR2 SYGVKD, per germline. CDR3 length equals 19 residues.

CDR3 loop: CASSQVLWLNTEAFF. CDR3 sequence (DNA): TGTGCCAGCAGCCAAGTTCTTTGGCTTAACACTGAAGCTTTCTTT. The rearrangement joins TRBV4-2 to TRBJ1-1; D is uncertain. CDR1 is LGHNA, CDR2 YNFKEQ, per germline. This CDR3 has 15 residues. Trimming left V 1 base short and J 2 bases short, with 11 bases between.

The chain carries TRBV5-1 and TRBJ2-1, with 7 positions matching TRBD2. This CDR3 comprises 15 residues. The V gene end was trimmed by 0 bases and the J gene end by 4 bases; junction bases not matched to a gene: 4. Germline CDR1 is SGHRS and CDR2 is YFSETQ. For the CDR3, the DNA is TGCGCCAGCAGCTTGGGTTCTAGCGGATACAATGAGCAGTTCTTC. Its translation: CASSLGSSGYNEQFF.

The V call is TRBV4-3, the J call TRBJ1-4, with D perhaps matching TRBD1 (6 bases). The germline V gene encodes CDR1 LGHNA and CDR2 YSLEER. The CDR3 loop spans 15 amino acids. V lost 3 bases to trimming and J lost 11 bases, with 19 bases between them. CDR3 protein: CASSQDGTRLDKLFF. The DNA of the CDR3 is TGCGCCAGCAGCCAGGACGGGACACGCTTGGACAAACTGTTTTTT.

This chain links TRBV7-2 with TRBJ2-1; D is unresolved. Germline V gene data show CDR1 as SGHTA and CDR2 as FQGNSA. CDR3 size: 15 residues. V dropped 5 bases and J dropped 0 bases, with 11 bases sitting between them. CDR3 protein: CASSLDEDSYNEQFF. The CDR3 DNA is TGTGCCAGCAGCCTGGATGAAGACTCCTACAATGAGCAGTTCTTC.

The chain carries TRBV10-3 and TRBJ2-5; TRBD2 aligns across 9 bases. This CDR3 has 13 residues. V dropped 10 bases and J dropped 5; count of bases not matched to a gene: 8. Germline assignment: CDR1 ENHRY and CDR2 SYGVKD. CDR3 in DNA: TGTGCCACCCATGCGGGGGGGCAGGAGACCCAGTACTTC. Amino acids: CATHAGGQETQYF.

The chain recombines TRBV19 with TRBJ2-7; the match to TRBD2 covers 14 bases. With V trimmed by 10 bases and J by 4 bases, 18 bases remained unmatched. CDR1 is LNHDA and CDR2 is SQIVND in the germline V gene (reference sequence). The CDR3 consists of 18 residues. This CDR3 reads CATKTAGTSGGSPYEQYF. CDR3 in DNA: TGTGCCACTAAAACTGCTGGGACTAGCGGGGGAAGTCCGTACGAGCAGTACTTC.

J is TRBJ2-1 and V is TRBV11-3; D may be TRBD2 (6 bases). CDR1 and CDR2 from the germline V gene are SGHNT and YENEEA. With 1 base removed from V and 5 bases from J, the gap between germline ends came to 9 bases. This CDR3 region has 14 residues. CDR3 nucleotides: TGTGCCAGCAGCTTAGTGGGGGGAAACAATGAGCAGTTCTTC. It translates to CASSLVGGNNEQFF. The entire variable domain, with the rest obtained from reference TRBV11-3 and TRBJ2-1, is as follows: EAGVVQSPRYKIIEKKQPVAFWCNPISGHNTLYWYLQNLGQGPELLIRYENEEAVDDSQLPKDRFSAERLKGVDSTLKIQPAELGDSAVYLCASSLVGGNNEQFFGPGTRLTVL.